The next 29 T cell receptor beta chains were all read from a single sample in a study of CXCR3-negative and CXCR3-positive naive CD8 T cells. The authors prepared UMI-labeled TRB cDNA libraries by 5' RACE. TCRdb reprocessed the 5' RACE reads and stores each CDR3 protein as one record, lacking DNA. The listing records 100,000 to 150,000 distinct CDR3 sequences. Material for sequencing was naive CXCR3- CD8+ T cells from blood. Subset: CD45RO-CCR7+CD27+CD95- naive CD8+ T cells lacking CXCR3 (TNR3-). Every receptor here comes from a human donor in good health. Some clones in this sample may be carry-over from other donors' samples.

The chain employs TRBV7-9 and TRBJ2-3; TCRdb's D gene call, TRBD2, goes unchecked for lack of DNA. The germline gives CDR1 SEHNR, CDR2 FQNEAQ (reference sequence). The CDR3 is 18 amino acids. CDR3 amino acids: CASSTTTFLAAFTDTQYF.

This chain joins TRBV28 and TRBJ1-5; TCRdb's assignment of TRBD1 cannot be checked, as there is no DNA. Looked up from germline, CDR1 is MDHEN and CDR2 is SYDVKM. The CDR3 is 14 residues long. CDR3 region: CASSWRTGNQPQHF.

CDR3 loop: CASAPGHFYEQYF. This chain links TRBV4-3 with TRBJ2-7; there is no DNA to check the TCRdb D call of TRBD1. The germline V gene has CDR1 LGHNA and CDR2 YSLEER. CDR3 length: 13 amino acids.

The genes are TRBV7-9 and TRBJ2-1. This CDR3 region has 13 residues. Germline CDR1 reads SEHNR; CDR2 reads FQNEAQ (reference sequence). CDR3 in amino acids: CASSRVGGLGQFF.

V and J are TRBV7-3 and TRBJ2-2; TCRdb outputs TRBD2, but without DNA this stays unchecked. The germline CDR1 and CDR2 sequences are SGHTA and FQGTGA. The length of the CDR3 is 15 residues. Here the CDR3 reads CASSLGLDLTGELVF.

J is TRBJ2-7 and V is TRBV29-1; TCRdb reports TRBD1, a call that lacks DNA to check it against. The CDR3 contains 12 residues. The germline V gene encodes CDR1 SQVTM and CDR2 ANQGSEA. This CDR3 reads CTDGGNSYEQYF.

The chain couples TRBV12-3 or TRBV12-4 to TRBJ2-7; the TCRdb D gene call, TRBD2, has no DNA to confirm it. This CDR3 has 12 amino acids. CDR3 amino acids: CASGEGSNEQYF.

The genes are TRBV29-1 and TRBJ1-1. The CDR3 is made up of 12 amino acids. CDR1 is SQVTM and CDR2 is ANQGSEA in the germline V gene. The CDR3 spells CSVRQMNTEAFF.

V gene TRBV6-5 combines with J gene TRBJ1-1; TCRdb selects TRBD1, and the lack of DNA leaves this call unchecked. The V gene's germline CDR1 is MNHEY and CDR2 SVGAGI. CDR3 length: 20 amino acids. The CDR3 sequence: CASSYSSRGLWRRGSTEAFF.

J is TRBJ2-2 and V is TRBV27. Germline V CDR1 and CDR2: MNHEY, SMNVEV (reference sequence). The CDR3 covers 15 residues. The CDR3 protein is CASSLLWSTGGELFF.

This chain links TRBV28 with TRBJ1-5; without DNA, the TCRdb call of TRBD1 cannot be checked. Germline V gene sequence: CDR1 MDHEN, CDR2 SYDVKM. The CDR3 contains 12 residues. CDR3 sequence reads: CALRGPNQPQHF.

V usage is TRBV14 and J usage is TRBJ2-7. CDR3 length equals 12 residues. Germline values: CDR1 SGHDN, CDR2 FVKESK. CDR3 loop: CASSQDYYEQYF.

The CDR3 region is CASSNIMTSGTQPGEQFF. The chain has TRBV7-9 and TRBJ2-1; TCRdb designates TRBD2, a call that cannot be tested without DNA. The length of the CDR3 is 18 residues. Germline CDR1 SEHNR, CDR2 FQNEAQ (reference sequence).

This chain joins TRBV9 and TRBJ2-1; the D gene TCRdb calls, TRBD1, cannot be checked with no DNA. Looked up from germline, CDR1 is SGDLS and CDR2 is YYNGEE. The CDR3 covers 15 residues. This chain's CDR3 is CASSPGGRSYNEQFF.

The chain is built from TRBV27 and TRBJ1-2; no DNA is available, so the TRBD1 call from TCRdb remains unchecked. This CDR3 comprises 13 residues. Germline V lookup: CDR1 MNHEY, CDR2 SMNVEV (reference sequence). The CDR3 region is CASSTGTGPGYTF.

The chain employs TRBV29-1 and TRBJ2-1; the D gene TCRdb calls, TRBD1, cannot be checked with no DNA. Germline values: CDR1 SQVTM, CDR2 ANQGSEA. The CDR3 length is 20 residues. The CDR3 spells CSVEGIRKKEQGTAYNEQFF.

The chain is built from TRBV7-9 and TRBJ2-7; TCRdb calls TRBD1, which cannot be checked without DNA. There are 16 residues in the CDR3. In germline, CDR1 is SEHNR, CDR2 FQNEAQ (reference sequence). The CDR3 loop is CASSQAQAPSYYEQYF. The full variable domain, rest sourced from reference TRBV7-9 and TRBJ2-7, is DTGVSQNPRHKITKRGQNVTFRCDPISEHNRLYWYRQTLGQGPEFLTYFQNEAQLEKSRLLSDRFSAERPKGSFSTLEIQRTEQGDSAMYLCASSQAQAPSYYEQYFGPGTRLTVT.

The chain carries TRBV25-1 and TRBJ2-5; the D call from TCRdb, TRBD1, cannot be confirmed without DNA. The germline V gene has CDR1 MGHDK and CDR2 SYGVNS. The CDR3 covers 15 residues. CDR3 protein: CASSEWGATIETQYF. Based on the CDR3 plus reference TRBV25-1 and TRBJ2-5, the full variable domain is EADIYQTPRYLVIGTGKKITLECSQTMGHDKMYWYQQDPGMELHLIHYSYGVNSTEKGDLSSESTVSRIRTEHFPLTLESARPSHTSQYLCASSEWGATIETQYFGPGTRLLVL.

The V gene is TRBV4-2, the J gene TRBJ1-5. The germline gives CDR1 LGHNA, CDR2 YNFKEQ. CDR3 length: 15 residues. The CDR3 loop reads CASSLNNFSNQPQHF.

This chain uses TRBV28 with TRBJ2-3; TCRdb indicates TRBD2, and absent DNA this call remains unverified. Germline values: CDR1 MDHEN, CDR2 SYDVKM. The CDR3 runs to 17 residues. The CDR3 loop reads CASSLRGQTGYTDTQYF.

The chain has TRBV6-6 and TRBJ2-7; checking the TCRdb D call of TRBD1 is not possible without DNA. The CDR3 is 15 residues long. The germline gives CDR1 MNHNY, CDR2 SVGAGI (reference sequence). This CDR3 is CASRKRGQGEDEQYF.

The chain carries TRBV20-1 and TRBJ1-2; TCRdb gives TRBD1 as the D gene, but with no DNA this cannot be confirmed. The CDR3 covers 14 residues. The germline V gene encodes CDR1 DFQATT and CDR2 SNEGSKA (reference sequence). The CDR3 loop is CSARPQGPVYGYTF.

The chain carries TRBV20-1 and TRBJ2-1; there is no DNA to check the TCRdb D call of TRBD2. CDR3 length equals 15 residues. Looked up from germline, CDR1 is DFQATT and CDR2 is SNEGSKA (reference sequence). CDR3 protein: CSARSEGSSYNEQFF.

The gene calls are TRBV6-5 and TRBJ1-2; TCRdb picks TRBD1, but there is no DNA to check that call. The CDR3 runs 13 residues. The germline V gene has CDR1 MNHEY and CDR2 SVGAGI. The CDR3 sequence: CASSLGQGAGYTF.

The chain couples TRBV28 to TRBJ1-5; TCRdb returns TRBD1, unconfirmable since there is no DNA. The germline V gene encodes CDR1 MDHEN and CDR2 SYDVKM. The CDR3 covers 15 residues. CDR3 sequence: CASSQLGQGHQPQHF.

This chain joins TRBV7-3 and TRBJ2-7; TCRdb's D call, TRBD2, is unchecked because there is no DNA. CDR1 and CDR2 (germline): SGHTA, FQGTGA. This CDR3 has 15 amino acids. The CDR3: CASSLGLAGEYEQYF.

This sequence joins TRBV5-1 and TRBJ2-7. CDR1 SGHRS and CDR2 YFSETQ come from the germline V gene. This CDR3 is 15 amino acids long. CDR3: CASSLASQQSYEQYF.

This chain links TRBV6-6 with TRBJ2-2; TCRdb returns TRBD1, unconfirmable since there is no DNA. The germline V gene encodes CDR1 MNHNY and CDR2 SVGAGI (reference sequence). The CDR3 sequence is 15 residues long. The CDR3 protein is CANSWTGPNTGELFF.

V is TRBV29-1 and J is TRBJ2-1; TCRdb outputs TRBD2, but without DNA this stays unchecked. The CDR3 covers 16 residues. CDR1 SQVTM and CDR2 ANQGSEA come from the germline V gene. CDR3 sequence reads: CSVEGLAGSSYNEQFF.